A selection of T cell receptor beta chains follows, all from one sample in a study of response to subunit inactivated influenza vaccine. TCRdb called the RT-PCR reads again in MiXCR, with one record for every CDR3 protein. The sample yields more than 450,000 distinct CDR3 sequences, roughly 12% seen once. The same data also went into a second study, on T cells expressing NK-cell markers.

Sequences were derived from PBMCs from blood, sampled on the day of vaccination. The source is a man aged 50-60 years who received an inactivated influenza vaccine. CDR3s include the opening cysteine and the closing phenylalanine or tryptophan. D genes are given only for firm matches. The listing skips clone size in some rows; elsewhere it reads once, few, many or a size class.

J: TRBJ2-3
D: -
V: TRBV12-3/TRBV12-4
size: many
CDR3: CASSLRTVLHITDTQYF
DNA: TGTGCCAGCAGTTTACGGACCGTTCTCCACATTACGGATACGCAGTATTTT

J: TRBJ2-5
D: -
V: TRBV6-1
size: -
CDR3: CASSSGIGETQYF
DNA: TGTGCCAGCAGTAGTGGGATAGGGGAGACCCAGTACTTC

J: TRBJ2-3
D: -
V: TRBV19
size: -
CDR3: CARDAQDTDTQYF
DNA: TGTGCCAGAGACGCACAGGACACAGATACGCAGTATTTT

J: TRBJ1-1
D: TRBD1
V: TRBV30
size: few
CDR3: CAWSAGTGYTEAFF
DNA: TGTGCCTGGAGTGCAGGGACAGGCTACACTGAAGCTTTCTTT

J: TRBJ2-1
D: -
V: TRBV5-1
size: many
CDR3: CASSLGQLTWSSYNEQFF
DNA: TGCGCCAGCAGCTTGGGACAGCTAACGTGGAGCTCCTACAATGAGCAGTTCTTC

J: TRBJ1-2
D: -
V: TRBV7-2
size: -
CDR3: CASSLDGETNYGYTF
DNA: TGTGCCAGCAGCTTAGATGGGGAAACCAACTATGGCTACACCTTC

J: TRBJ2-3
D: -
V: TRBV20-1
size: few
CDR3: CSARDPIAAFTDTQYF
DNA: TGCAGTGCTAGAGATCCGATCGCCGCCTTCACAGATACGCAGTATTTT

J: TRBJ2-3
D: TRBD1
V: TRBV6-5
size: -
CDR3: CASSRDSYTQYF
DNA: TGTGCCAGCAGCAGGGACAGCTATACGCAGTATTTT

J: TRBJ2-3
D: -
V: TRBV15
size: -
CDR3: CATSRDRDRDSLAGPQWQYF
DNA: TGTGCCACCAGCAGAGACCGGGACAGGGATTCACTAGCGGGACCCCAGTGGCAGTATTTT

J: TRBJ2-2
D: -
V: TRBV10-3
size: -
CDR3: CAIGEPNTGELFF
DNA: TGTGCCATCGGGGAACCGAACACCGGGGAGCTGTTTTTT

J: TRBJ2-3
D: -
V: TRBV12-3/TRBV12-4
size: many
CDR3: CASNRVSDTQYF
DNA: TGTGCCAGCAACAGAGTGTCGGATACGCAGTATTTT

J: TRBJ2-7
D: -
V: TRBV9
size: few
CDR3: CASSVAYGPYEQYF
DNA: TGTGCCAGCAGCGTAGCATATGGACCTTACGAGCAGTACTTC

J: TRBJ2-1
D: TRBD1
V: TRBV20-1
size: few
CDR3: CSARDLDRVSEQFF
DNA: TGCAGTGCTAGAGACCTGGACAGGGTGAGCGAGCAGTTCTTC

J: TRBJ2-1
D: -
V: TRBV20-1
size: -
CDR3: CSARVVWTKLNEQFF
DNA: TGCAGTGCTAGAGTGGTATGGACTAAACTCAATGAGCAGTTCTTC

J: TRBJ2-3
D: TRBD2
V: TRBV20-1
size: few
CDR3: CSALAADTQYF
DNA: TGCAGTGCGCTAGCGGCCGATACGCAGTATTTT

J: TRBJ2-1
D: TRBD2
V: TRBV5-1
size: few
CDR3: CASSGGLAGAIPRGEQFF
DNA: TGCGCCAGCAGCGGGGGACTAGCGGGAGCTATCCCCCGGGGTGAGCAGTTCTTC

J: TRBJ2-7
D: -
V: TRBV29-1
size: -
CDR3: CSVDIGGSSYEQYF
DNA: TGCAGCGTGGATATAGGTGGAAGCTCCTACGAGCAGTACTTC